Listed below are T cell receptor beta chains from one sample, sequenced in a study of blood T cell repertoires in COVID-19. Using immunoSEQ multiplex PCR, the repertoire was profiled, and TCRdb retains in-frame clones only, with some absent. The sample includes about 80,000 clones, approximately 88% of them seen just once. The sequencing sample was made of peripheral blood. These receptors were taken from a man under 40 with acute or convalescent COVID-19. Each CDR3 is given with its conserved first and last residue. D genes are given only for firm matches.

v_gene: TRBV4-1
d_gene: NA
j_gene: TRBJ2-3
CDR3nt: TGCGCCAGCACAATTATACCCCCGGGACTGGGGCCAGATACGCAGTATTTT
CDR3aa: CASTIIPPGLGPDTQYF

v_gene: TRBV11-2
d_gene: NA
j_gene: TRBJ1-1
CDR3nt: TGTGCCAGCAGCTTAGTGACAGGTCTGAACACTGAAGCTTTCTTT
CDR3aa: CASSLVTGLNTEAFF

v_gene: TRBV7-9
d_gene: NA
j_gene: TRBJ2-2
CDR3nt: TGTGCCAGCGTAAAGGACACCGGGCACGGGGAGCTGTTTTTT
CDR3aa: CASVKDTGHGELFF

v_gene: TRBV5-1
d_gene: TRBD1
j_gene: TRBJ2-1
CDR3nt: TGCGCCAGCCCTCTAACATTGGCGGGACAGGCCTTCAATGAGCAGTTCTTC
CDR3aa: CASPLTLAGQAFNEQFF

v_gene: TRBV6-6
d_gene: TRBD1
j_gene: TRBJ2-2
CDR3nt: TGTGCCAGCAGTCGGGACAGCACCTCAACGAACACCGGGGAGCTGTTTTTT
CDR3aa: CASSRDSTSTNTGELFF

v_gene: TRBV2
d_gene: NA
j_gene: TRBJ2-1
CDR3nt: TGTGCCAGCAGAGGACTAAACAATGAGCAGTTCTTC
CDR3aa: CASRGLNNEQFF

v_gene: TRBV6-5
d_gene: NA
j_gene: TRBJ2-5
CDR3nt: TGTGCCAGCAGTTACACAGGGAGCGGGACCCAGTACTTC
CDR3aa: CASSYTGSGTQYF

v_gene: TRBV2
d_gene: NA
j_gene: TRBJ1-4
CDR3nt: TGTGCCAGCAGTGAAGACAGGACCACAGGGGAAAAACTGTTTTTT
CDR3aa: CASSEDRTTGEKLFF

v_gene: TRBV5-1
d_gene: TRBD2
j_gene: TRBJ2-1
CDR3nt: TGCGCCAGCAGCTTGGTCGCGGGAGGGCTCTACAATGAGCAGTTCTTC
CDR3aa: CASSLVAGGLYNEQFF

v_gene: TRBV2
d_gene: TRBD1
j_gene: TRBJ1-1
CDR3nt: TGTGCCAGCAGCCAGGACAGGTTTGAGACTGAAGCTTTCTTT
CDR3aa: CASSQDRFETEAFF

v_gene: TRBV6-2/TRBV6-3
d_gene: TRBD1
j_gene: TRBJ2-7
CDR3nt: TGTGCCAGCAGTTTTACAGGACAGGGGGCGCAGTACTTC
CDR3aa: CASSFTGQGAQYF